This T cell receptor beta chain derives from a study of blood T cell repertoires in COVID-19. Overall study: From the United States, Italy and Spain came samples of acute and convalescent COVID-19. PBMCs, B-cell-depleted T cells, or T cells provided the cDNA or gDNA that made up the material.

Method: immunoSEQ multiplex PCR; TCRdb's copy keeps in-frame clones and lacks some. The table records 200,000 or so clones, 85% to 90% of them present only once. The CDR3 has 11 amino acids. Germline CDR1 is SNHLY and CDR2 is FYNNEI. V was pared by 5 bases and J by 11 bases, with 10 bases between. The TCR was taken from a man older than 75 with acute or convalescent COVID-19. The chain recombines TRBV2 with TRBJ2-4, with D uncertain. Sample: peripheral blood. CDR3 DNA: TGTGCCAGCAGTCCGATGGGCGTTCAGTACTTC. Its protein is CASSPMGVQYF. Filled out from reference TRBV2 and TRBJ2-4, the complete variable domain reads EPEVTQTPSHQVTQMGQEVILRCVPISNHLYFYWYRQILGQKVEFLVSFYNNEISEKSEIFDDQFSVERPDGSNFTLKIRSTKLEDSAMYFCASSPMGVQYFGAGTRLSVL.